This T cell receptor beta chain derives from a study of blood T cell repertoires in COVID-19. Study context: COVID-19 samples collected from the United States, Italy and Spain covered acute and convalescent phases. T cells, B-cell-depleted T cells, or PBMCs supplied cDNA or gDNA.

Seattle researchers signed up patients amid active infection and tracked them longitudinally. Unmatched junction bases numbered 5, after V lost 6 bases and J lost 6 bases. The CDR3 is 14 residues long. Per germline, CDR1 MNHEY and CDR2 SVGAGI. This clone was picked up one time. Authors' data handling: For nucleated cells, counts were estimated from reference gene primer amplification. Assay used: immunoSEQ multiplex PCR; TCRdb lists only in-frame clones, some missing. V and J calls and clone size are those listed in that table; D and trimming were worked out from the DNA. The repertoire has roughly 130,000 clones, about 88% of them found once; the top ten carry roughly 5%.

The sample taken for sequencing was peripheral blood. The clonotype originates from a man aged 55-75 years with COVID-19, enrolled during active disease. The V gene is TRBV6-5, the J gene TRBJ1-4; 9 positions agree with TRBD1. The CDR3 region is CASSRGQGDEKLFF. The DNA for the CDR3 is TGTGCCAGCAGCAGGGGACAGGGCGATGAAAAACTGTTTTTT.